These 18 T cell receptor beta chains originate from one sample sequenced in a study of blood T cell repertoires in COVID-19 (dated by TCRdb to the early 2020s). Preparation of the library involved the immunoSEQ multiplex PCR assay. TCRdb limited this immuneACCESS table to in-frame rearrangements with V and J called. A share of clones is missing; checked studies link under half to unresolved V genes, and the rest is unexplained. This sample gives about 84,000 clones in total; over 65% of them show up just once. Clones ranked in the top ten supply approximately 5.8% of the sample. Specimen: peripheral blood. All receptors come from a man aged 50-59 years with active or convalescent COVID-19.

This chain joins TRBV7-2 and TRBJ1-5; tentative D call: TRBD1 (5 bases). Trimming took 1 base from V and 0 from J, leaving 7 bases between them. The CDR3 covers 15 residues. Germline values: CDR1 SGHTA, CDR2 FQGNSA. In nucleotides, the CDR3 is TGTGCCAGCAGCTTAGTGGGGGGTAGCAATCAGCCCCAGCATTTT. Protein: CASSLVGGSNQPQHF.

This clone occurred a few times. The gene calls are TRBV6-5 and TRBJ1-6; 7 nucleotides line up with TRBD1. The trim removed 4 bases at V and 6 bases at J, leaving 3 bases unmatched. Germline CDR1 is MNHEY and CDR2 is SVGAGI. This CDR3 is 14 amino acids long. The CDR3 loop reads CASSSDRANSPLHF. The CDR3 bases are TGTGCCAGCAGTTCAGACAGGGCTAATTCACCCCTCCACTTT.

This clone was detected only a few times. J is TRBJ2-2 and V is TRBV19, with D hard to call. The CDR3 has 13 amino acids. Trimming took off 7 bases at V and 1 base at J, with 7 bases between the two ends. Per the germline V gene, CDR1 is LNHDA and CDR2 is SQIVND (reference sequence). The CDR3 protein is CASTPWNTGELFF. DNA of the CDR3: TGTGCCAGTACCCCATGGAACACCGGGGAGCTGTTTTTT.

This clone was picked up many times. The rearrangement uses TRBV6-5 and TRBJ2-7, with a weak D call TRBD1 (5 bases). The CDR3 length is 14 residues. From germline, CDR1 is MNHEY and CDR2 SVGAGI. Trimming removed 5 bases at V and 6 bases at J, with 17 bases between. DNA for the CDR3: TGTGCCAGCAGTCGCAGGGCTCGGATAAGCGAGCAGTACTTC. This sequence encodes CASSRRARISEQYF.

The chain uses TRBV27 and TRBJ1-2; weak D call: TRBD1 (6 bases). The ends were cut back, 2 bases at V and 2 bases at J, with 12 bases in the middle. The germline V gene has CDR1 MNHEY and CDR2 SMNVEV (reference sequence). CDR3 length equals 15 residues. The CDR3 sequence is CASSLGQNQNYGYTF. For the CDR3, the DNA is TGTGCCAGCAGTTTAGGACAGAACCAGAACTATGGCTACACCTTC.

This chain joins TRBV12-3 or TRBV12-4 and TRBJ1-2; 9 bases fit TRBD1. The V segment lost 6 bases and the J segment 6 bases; nucleotides outside the gene matches: 5. This CDR3 spans 13 amino acids. CDR3 loop: CASRGTGSDGYTF. For the CDR3, the DNA is TGTGCCAGCAGGGGGACAGGGAGCGATGGCTACACCTTC.

The count of this clone is one. This rearrangement joins TRBV4-3 to TRBJ2-1, with a tentative D call TRBD1 (6 bases). Germline V gene lookup returns CDR1 LGHNA and CDR2 YSLEER. CDR3 size: 16 residues. Trimming stripped 3 bases from V and 0 bases from J, with 12 bases between. The CDR3 DNA reads TGCGCCAGCAGCCAGAACAGGGCGAGCTCCTACAATGAGCAGTTCTTC. It specifies CASSQNRASSYNEQFF.

The CDR3 protein is CASSPGGGLTDTQYF. The CDR3 DNA reads TGTGCCAGCAGCCCAGGCGGGGGCTTAACAGATACGCAGTATTTT. The rearrangement uses TRBV7-3 and TRBJ2-3, with D perhaps matching TRBD2 (7 bases). V gave up 5 bases and J gave up 3 bases, with 15 bases separating them. The CDR3 covers 15 residues. From germline, CDR1 is SGHTA and CDR2 FQGTGA. The full variable domain, its missing parts supplied by reference TRBV7-3 and TRBJ2-3, is GAGVSQTPSNKVTEKGKYVELRCDPISGHTALYWYRQSLGQGPEFLIYFQGTGAADDSGLPNDRFFAVRPEGSVSTLKIQRTERGDSAVYLCASSPGGGLTDTQYFGPGTRLTVL.

The gene calls are TRBV5-1 and TRBJ1-3; D unresolved. V lost 2 bases and J lost 4, with 16 bases in between. This CDR3 is 16 amino acids long. Per the germline V gene, CDR1 is SGHRS and CDR2 is YFSETQ. Here the CDR3 DNA reads TGCGCCAGCAGCTTATTGCCGGAGGACCCGGGAAACACCATATATTTT. The encoded protein is CASSLLPEDPGNTIYF. The whole variable domain, filled in from reference TRBV5-1 and TRBJ1-3, reads KAGVTQTPRYLIKTRGQQVTLSCSPISGHRSVSWYQQTPGQGLQFLFEYFSETQRNKGNFPGRFSGRQFSNSRSEMNVSTLELGDSALYLCASSLLPEDPGNTIYFGEGSWLTVV.

Comments on this clone: Other DNA variants within this sample encode the same CDR3. V and J are TRBV6-5 and TRBJ1-3, with D possibly being TRBD1 (5 bases). Trimming stripped 0 bases from V and 4 bases from J, with 7 bases between. This CDR3 has 14 amino acids. Germline CDR1 is MNHEY and CDR2 is SVGAGI. The CDR3 DNA reads TGTGCCAGCAGTTACTCAGGGGAAGGAAACACCATATATTTT. Its protein is CASSYSGEGNTIYF.

The chain carries TRBV15 and TRBJ1-5; D ambiguous. The V end lost 5 bases, the J end lost 5 bases, and 19 bases lay between the germline ends. This CDR3 is 16 amino acids long. CDR1 and CDR2 from the germline V gene are LNHNV and YYDKDF (reference sequence). The CDR3 DNA is TGTGCCACCAGCTCCAGATCGGGGAGACGAGATCAGCCCCAGCATTTT. Amino acid sequence: CATSSRSGRRDQPQHF.

The chain joins TRBV19 to TRBJ2-1; D is possibly TRBD1 (5 bases). Trimming pared 5 bases from V and 9 bases from J, leaving 11 bases between. The CDR3 extends over 12 amino acids. Germline CDR1 is LNHDA and CDR2 is SQIVND (reference sequence). The DNA for the CDR3 is TGTGCCAGTAGTGTAGGTAGGGGTGAGCAGTTCTTC. Protein product: CASSVGRGEQFF.

The rearrangement joins TRBV6-4 to TRBJ2-1, with TRBD2 matching over 11 bases. The CDR3 has 15 amino acids. In germline, CDR1 is MRHNA, CDR2 SNTAGT. V shed 4 bases, J shed 5 bases, and the junction held 4 bases outside the gene matches. DNA of the CDR3: TGTGCCAGCAGTGTCCTAGCGGGGGGTAACAATGAGCAGTTCTTC. It yields the protein CASSVLAGGNNEQFF.

This clone was seen more than once but under ten times. This chain uses TRBV2 with TRBJ1-2; 8 bases line up with TRBD1. This CDR3 region has 14 residues. CDR1 SNHLY and CDR2 FYNNEI come from the germline V gene. Germline trimming cut 6 bases from V and 1 base from J; bases unmatched to any gene: 4. CDR3 sequence reads: CASRGQADNYGYTF. The CDR3 coding sequence is TGTGCCAGCAGGGGACAGGCGGATAACTATGGCTACACCTTC.

J is TRBJ2-2 and V is TRBV5-8, with D maybe TRBD1 (5 bases). V lost 4 bases and J 7 bases, leaving 11 bases between the germline ends. In germline, CDR1 is SGHTS, CDR2 YDEGEE. The CDR3 is made up of 13 amino acids. The DNA for the CDR3 is TGTGCCAGCAGCCTATTAGGGGTCGGGGAGCTGTTTTTT. This gives the protein CASSLLGVGELFF.

The chain combines TRBV11-2 with TRBJ2-3; TRBD2 matches 8 bases. Per the germline V gene, CDR1 is SGHAT and CDR2 is FQNNGV. The J segment lost 5 bases and the V segment lost 5 bases, leaving 12 bases of the junction unmatched. The CDR3 totals 16 residues. CDR3 bases: TGTGCCAGCAGCAGCGGCCCGGGGGGGCCTTTAGATACGCAGTATTTT. Its translation is CASSSGPGGPLDTQYF. The full variable domain, rest sourced from reference TRBV11-2 and TRBJ2-3, is EAGVAQSPRYKIIEKRQSVAFWCNPISGHATLYWYQQILGQGPKLLIQFQNNGVVDDSQLPKDRFSAERLKGVDSTLKIQPAKLEDSAVYLCASSSGPGGPLDTQYFGPGTRLTVL.

The gene calls are TRBV9 and TRBJ2-3, with D unclear. This CDR3 has 14 residues. Per the germline V gene, CDR1 is SGDLS and CDR2 is YYNGEE. The V end lost 3 bases, the J end lost 1 base, and 9 bases lay between the germline ends. The CDR3 nucleotides read TGTGCCAGCAGCGACGAGGCGGGCACAGATACGCAGTATTTT. Amino acids: CASSDEAGTDTQYF. The complete variable domain, with remaining parts taken from reference TRBV9 and TRBJ2-3, reads DSGVTQTPKHLITATGQRVTLRCSPRSGDLSVYWYQQSLDQGLQFLIQYYNGEERAKGNILERFSAQQFPDLHSELNLSSLELGDSALYFCASSDEAGTDTQYFGPGTRLTVL.

CDR3 in DNA: TGTGCCAGCAGTCCTGGGGGGGGGACCCAGTACTTC. As protein: CASSPGGGTQYF. The V gene is TRBV7-3, the J gene TRBJ2-5; 7 bases align to TRBD2. Losses at the gene ends were 6 bases for V and 7 bases for J; bases not matched to a gene: 5. Germline V gene sequence: CDR1 SGHTA, CDR2 FQGTGA. This CDR3 has 12 residues. The full variable domain, with the rest looked up from reference TRBV7-3 and TRBJ2-5, is GAGVSQTPSNKVTEKGKYVELRCDPISGHTALYWYRQSLGQGPEFLIYFQGTGAADDSGLPNDRFFAVRPEGSVSTLKIQRTERGDSAVYLCASSPGGGTQYFGPGTRLLVL.